A selection of T cell receptor beta chains follows, all from one sample in a study of T cell repertoires in cytomegalovirus infection. One entry per CDR3 protein results from TCRdb running MiXCR on the reads. The sample has under 200,000 distinct CDR3 sequences; 9.5% are singletons. What was sequenced was PBMCs. The receptors derive from a human donor in good health (CMV status not recorded). Some clones in this sample may be carry-over from other donors' samples. CDR3s include the opening cysteine and the closing phenylalanine or tryptophan. D genes are given only for firm matches. Rows give clone size only sometimes, using once, few, many, or a class for an expanded clone.

D gene: .; V gene: TRBV7-8; J gene: TRBJ1-1; clone size: many; CDR3 DNA: TGTGCCAGCAGCTCACGTAGGGGGAACACTGAAGCTTTCTTT; CDR3 protein: CASSSRRGNTEAFF
D gene: .; V gene: TRBV29-1; J gene: TRBJ1-1; clone size: few; CDR3 DNA: TGCAGCGCATCAGGGATTGTGGGCACTGAAGCTTTCTTT; CDR3 protein: CSASGIVGTEAFF
D gene: TRBD1; V gene: TRBV20-1; J gene: TRBJ1-1; clone size: .; CDR3 DNA: TGCAGTGCTAGAGTCGACAGGGGCGGCGAAGCTTTCTTT; CDR3 protein: CSARVDRGGEAFF
D gene: .; V gene: TRBV2; J gene: TRBJ2-2; clone size: .; CDR3 DNA: TGTGCCAGCAGAGAGAATTTAGGAGGGGAGCTGTTTTTT; CDR3 protein: CASRENLGGELFF
D gene: TRBD2; V gene: TRBV29-1; J gene: TRBJ2-5; clone size: .; CDR3 DNA: TGCAGCGTAGGTAGCGGGGATGGGCGAGAGACCCAGTACTTC; CDR3 protein: CSVGSGDGRETQYF
D gene: .; V gene: TRBV6-2/TRBV6-3; J gene: TRBJ1-2; clone size: .; CDR3 DNA: TGTGCCAGCAGTTACAACGAACAAGGGAGCGGTGGCTACACCTTC; CDR3 protein: CASSYNEQGSGGYTF
D gene: TRBD2; V gene: TRBV7-2; J gene: TRBJ2-7; clone size: many; CDR3 DNA: TGTGCCAGCAGCTTAGAAGCGGGAGGGCCCTACGAGCAGTACTTC; CDR3 protein: CASSLEAGGPYEQYF
D gene: TRBD1; V gene: TRBV30; J gene: TRBJ1-1; clone size: .; CDR3 DNA: TGTGCCTGGAGTCCGACAGCCGGGACAGTAGCTTTCTTT; CDR3 protein: CAWSPTAGTVAFF
D gene: TRBD2; V gene: TRBV6-2/TRBV6-3; J gene: TRBJ2-5; clone size: .; CDR3 DNA: TGTGCCAGCAGTTACGGCGGGACTAGCGTCCAAGAGACCCAGTACTTC; CDR3 protein: CASSYGGTSVQETQYF
D gene: .; V gene: TRBV7-2; J gene: TRBJ2-7; clone size: many; CDR3 DNA: TGTGCCAGCAGCCCAATCAGGTCCTCCTACGAGCAGTACTTC; CDR3 protein: CASSPIRSSYEQYF
D gene: TRBD2; V gene: TRBV4-1; J gene: TRBJ2-1; clone size: many; CDR3 DNA: TGCGCCAGCAGCCAAGGGGGACTAGCGGCCTACAATGAGCAGTTCTTC; CDR3 protein: CASSQGGLAAYNEQFF
D gene: .; V gene: TRBV18; J gene: TRBJ2-7; clone size: .; CDR3 DNA: TGTGCCAGCTCACTTCCATTCGGGGAATCTCTTTTGGGCTACGAGCAGTACTTC; CDR3 protein: CASSLPFGESLLGYEQYF
D gene: .; V gene: TRBV20-1; J gene: TRBJ1-6; clone size: few; CDR3 DNA: TGCAGTGCAAGGATCGAGGGGGTATTGGATTCACCCCTCCACTTT; CDR3 protein: CSARIEGVLDSPLHF
D gene: TRBD2; V gene: TRBV12-3/TRBV12-4; J gene: TRBJ2-7; clone size: many; CDR3 DNA: TGTGCCAGCAGTAATAGCGGGGAGTCTAAAGAGCAGTACTTC; CDR3 protein: CASSNSGESKEQYF
D gene: TRBD1; V gene: TRBV10-2; J gene: TRBJ1-2; clone size: few; CDR3 DNA: TGCGCCAGCATGCAGGGGGACGGCTACACCTTC; CDR3 protein: CASMQGDGYTF
D gene: TRBD1; V gene: TRBV19; J gene: TRBJ2-7; clone size: many; CDR3 DNA: TGTGCCAGTAGTATATTGTTGCAGGACAGGGCGGCGTCGAAGCAGTACTTC; CDR3 protein: CASSILLQDRAASKQYF
D gene: .; V gene: TRBV7-3; J gene: TRBJ2-3; clone size: many; CDR3 DNA: TGTGCCAGCAGTCAGGATCTCGCTGATACGCAGTATTTT; CDR3 protein: CASSQDLADTQYF
D gene: .; V gene: TRBV6-2/TRBV6-3; J gene: TRBJ2-7; clone size: few; CDR3 DNA: TGTGCCTCGACCCCGGGACGTCTGACCTACGAGCAGTACTTC; CDR3 protein: CASTPGRLTYEQYF
D gene: .; V gene: TRBV11-2; J gene: TRBJ2-1; clone size: many; CDR3 DNA: TGTGCCAGCGCTAGAGTCAGGGGTGAGCAGTTCTTC; CDR3 protein: CASARVRGEQFF
D gene: .; V gene: TRBV12-3/TRBV12-4; J gene: TRBJ2-1; clone size: many; CDR3 DNA: TGTGCCAGCAGTGCCACCAGGGGTGGATGGTCCTACAATGAGCAGTTCTTC; CDR3 protein: CASSATRGGWSYNEQFF
D gene: .; V gene: TRBV14; J gene: TRBJ2-2; clone size: .; CDR3 DNA: TGTGCCAGCAGCCCTACTAGGACCGGGGAGCTGTTTTTT; CDR3 protein: CASSPTRTGELFF
D gene: .; V gene: TRBV6-1; J gene: TRBJ2-2; clone size: .; CDR3 DNA: TGTGCCAGCGGCCTTATTCAGAGCTCAAACACCGGGGAGCTGTTTTTT; CDR3 protein: CASGLIQSSNTGELFF
D gene: .; V gene: TRBV11-3; J gene: TRBJ2-3; clone size: few; CDR3 DNA: TGTGCCAGCAGCTTGGAAGGGGGGCGCACAGATACGCAGTATTTT; CDR3 protein: CASSLEGGRTDTQYF
D gene: .; V gene: TRBV5-1; J gene: TRBJ2-1; clone size: .; CDR3 DNA: TGCGCCAGCAGGTTGCGGGGAACGAGTGAGCAGTTCTTC; CDR3 protein: CASRLRGTSEQFF
D gene: .; V gene: TRBV7-9; J gene: TRBJ2-2; clone size: many; CDR3 DNA: TGTGCCAGCAGGGGAGGTCAGGGCAACACCGGGGAGCTGTTTTTT; CDR3 protein: CASRGGQGNTGELFF
D gene: .; V gene: TRBV6-2/TRBV6-3; J gene: TRBJ2-7; clone size: .; CDR3 DNA: TGTGCCAGCAGTTACTCGTGGAGGGAAAGGGTGTACGAGCAGTACTTC; CDR3 protein: CASSYSWRERVYEQYF
D gene: .; V gene: TRBV6-1; J gene: TRBJ1-5; clone size: many; CDR3 DNA: TGTGCCAGCAGTGTGGGAGGCGATCAGCCCCAGCATTTT; CDR3 protein: CASSVGGDQPQHF
D gene: .; V gene: TRBV7-3; J gene: TRBJ2-3; clone size: .; CDR3 DNA: TGTGCCAGCAGCCCGGTTACAGGGTCGGATACAGATACGCAGTATTTT; CDR3 protein: CASSPVTGSDTDTQYF
D gene: TRBD2; V gene: TRBV7-2; J gene: TRBJ2-3; clone size: many; CDR3 DNA: TGTGCCAGCAGCGTTAGCGGGGGTAGCACAGATACGCAGTATTTT; CDR3 protein: CASSVSGGSTDTQYF
D gene: TRBD1; V gene: TRBV25-1; J gene: TRBJ2-1; clone size: many; CDR3 DNA: TGTGCCAGCAGTGAGTTTGGGACAGCCTCCTACAATGAGCAGTTCTTC; CDR3 protein: CASSEFGTASYNEQFF
D gene: TRBD2; V gene: TRBV7-2; J gene: TRBJ2-1; clone size: many; CDR3 DNA: TGTGCCAGCAGCCCACTAGCGGGAGGGGGGGAGCAGTTCTTC; CDR3 protein: CASSPLAGGGEQFF
D gene: TRBD1; V gene: TRBV5-1; J gene: TRBJ2-1; clone size: .; CDR3 DNA: TGCGCCAGCAGCTTCACAGGGGTGATCTACAATGAGCAGTTCTTC; CDR3 protein: CASSFTGVIYNEQFF
D gene: .; V gene: TRBV7-4; J gene: TRBJ1-1; clone size: few; CDR3 DNA: TGTGCCAGCAGCTTAGGAGGGGGGCACCCTGAAGCTTTCTTT; CDR3 protein: CASSLGGGHPEAFF
D gene: TRBD1; V gene: TRBV27; J gene: TRBJ1-2; clone size: few; CDR3 DNA: TGTGCCAGCAGCACAGGGGCAACCCGGGGAAACTATGGCTACACCTTC; CDR3 protein: CASSTGATRGNYGYTF
D gene: .; V gene: TRBV7-2; J gene: TRBJ1-2; clone size: .; CDR3 DNA: TGTGCCAGCAGCTTAGGAGTCCTCGGGCCGGGGGCAAGTGGCTACACCTTC; CDR3 protein: CASSLGVLGPGASGYTF
D gene: .; V gene: TRBV6-2/TRBV6-3; J gene: TRBJ1-5; clone size: few; CDR3 DNA: TGTGCCAGCAGTTACTCTCCAGGGGAACAGCCCCAGCATTTT; CDR3 protein: CASSYSPGEQPQHF
D gene: .; V gene: TRBV28; J gene: TRBJ1-4; clone size: many; CDR3 DNA: TGTGCCAGCAGTTCCCGACAGAGATTCGAAGACGAAAAACTGTTTTTT; CDR3 protein: CASSSRQRFEDEKLFF
D gene: TRBD1; V gene: TRBV28; J gene: TRBJ1-2; clone size: many; CDR3 DNA: TGTGCCAGCAGTGGACAGGGCTCCCTTCAATATGGCTACACCTTC; CDR3 protein: CASSGQGSLQYGYTF
D gene: TRBD1; V gene: TRBV7-2; J gene: TRBJ1-2; clone size: many; CDR3 DNA: TGTGCCAGCTTGAAGACAGGGGGCCTCACTAACTATGGCTACACCTTC; CDR3 protein: CASLKTGGLTNYGYTF
D gene: TRBD2; V gene: TRBV7-6; J gene: TRBJ2-1; clone size: few; CDR3 DNA: TGTGCTAGCAGCGCAGCGGGGACCTCCTACAATGAGCAGTTCTTC; CDR3 protein: CASSAAGTSYNEQFF